The 24 T cell receptor beta chains reported below all come from one sample, sequenced in a study of shared clonotypes between healthy human individuals. Data came from immunoSEQ multiplex PCR; TCRdb stores just in-frame clones and leaves some out. The sample holds over 1.4 million clones; roughly 97% are singletons and the top ten take approximately 1%. The sequencing sample was made of naive CD4+ T cells sorted from blood. The subset: CD45RA+ positively selected. The origin of the receptors is a man younger than 45 in good health.

The J gene is TRBJ2-2, the V gene TRBV5-1, with 14 bases lining up with TRBD2. The CDR3 spans 18 residues. The J segment lost 5 bases and the V segment lost 0 bases, leaving 6 bases of the junction unmatched. Per the germline V gene, CDR1 is SGHRS and CDR2 is YFSETQ. CDR3 loop: CASSLGLAGGPYTGELFF. In DNA form, the CDR3 reads TGCGCCAGCAGCTTGGGACTAGCGGGAGGGCCGTATACCGGGGAGCTGTTTTTT.

This rearrangement joins TRBV5-1 to TRBJ2-7; the D is unclear. The germline CDR1 and CDR2 sequences are SGHRS and YFSETQ. The CDR3 is 14 amino acids. The V end lost 0 bases, the J end lost 3 bases, and 10 bases lay between the germline ends. The CDR3 DNA follows: TGCGCCAGCAGCTTGGGATCGACGAGCTACGAGCAGTACTTC. It translates to CASSLGSTSYEQYF.

V usage is TRBV19 and J usage is TRBJ1-5; no clear D. The CDR3 contains 16 residues. From germline, CDR1 is LNHDA and CDR2 SQIVND (reference sequence). V was shortened by 1 base and J by 3 bases, with 13 bases between the two germline ends. CDR3 bases: TGTGCCAGTAGTATAGCAGGAAAGTTTTCCAATCAGCCCCAGCATTTT. The encoded protein is CASSIAGKFSNQPQHF.

Only a few counts were recorded for this clone. The chain uses TRBV5-6 and TRBJ2-1; a weak D match, TRBD1 (6 bases). The CDR3 loop spans 16 amino acids. Trimming shortened V by 2 bases and J by 4 bases, and 16 bases separated the two germline ends. Germline assignment: CDR1 SGHDT and CDR2 YYEEEE. CDR3 nucleotides: TGTGCCAGCAGCTTCAGGACCGGGACACCGTACAATGAGCAGTTCTTC. Translated: CASSFRTGTPYNEQFF.

This chain joins TRBV5-5 and TRBJ2-7, with D possibly being TRBD2 (5 bases). The CDR3 is made up of 15 amino acids. The ends were cut back, 4 bases at V and 2 bases at J, with 16 bases in the middle. Germline V CDR1 and CDR2: SGHKS, YYEKEE (reference sequence). CDR3 bases: TGTGCCAGCAGCCGACGGTGGGAGCGCACCTACGAGCAGTACTTC. Its protein product is CASSRRWERTYEQYF.

V and J are TRBV7-2 and TRBJ2-7; D possibly matches TRBD1 or TRBD2 (6 bases each). CDR3 length equals 17 residues. Germline V CDR1 and CDR2: SGHTA, FQGNSA. V was pared by 5 bases and J by 0 bases, with 20 bases between. CDR3 sequence: CASSPAGGTYRSYEQYF. The CDR3 bases are TGTGCCAGCAGCCCAGCAGGCGGGACATATCGCTCCTACGAGCAGTACTTC.

Note on this clone: This sample includes further DNA sequences coding for the same CDR3. This sequence joins TRBV9 and TRBJ2-1; D unclear. V lost 0 bases to trimming and J lost 0 bases, with 10 bases between them. This CDR3 is built from 16 residues. CDR1 and CDR2 (germline): SGDLS, YYNGEE. The CDR3 region is CASSVGLASSYNEQFF. DNA of the CDR3: TGTGCCAGCAGCGTAGGGTTAGCCTCCTCCTACAATGAGCAGTTCTTC. The full variable domain, in which reference TRBV9 and TRBJ2-1 provide the parts outside the CDR3, is DSGVTQTPKHLITATGQRVTLRCSPRSGDLSVYWYQQSLDQGLQFLIQYYNGEERAKGNILERFSAQQFPDLHSELNLSSLELGDSALYFCASSVGLASSYNEQFFGPGTRLTVL.

The V call is TRBV7-2, the J call TRBJ2-7; D possibly corresponds to TRBD1 (5 bases). Trimming cost V 5 bases and J 3 bases, with 14 bases left between them. The germline V gene encodes CDR1 SGHTA and CDR2 FQGNSA. The CDR3 is 14 amino acids. CDR3 coding DNA: TGTGCCAGCAGCCCCCGGACACCCCTCTACGAGCAGTACTTC. It yields the protein CASSPRTPLYEQYF.

The rearrangement links TRBV10-1 to TRBJ2-1; 13 bases agree with TRBD2. The length of the CDR3 is 18 residues. Trimming took 4 bases from V and 6 from J; bases not matched to a gene: 12. Germline V gene sequence: CDR1 WNHNN, CDR2 SYGVQD (reference sequence). The CDR3 DNA reads as TGCGCCAGCAGTGCCGGACTAGCGGGAGCTCCCCAGGGCAATGAGCAGTTCTTC. It is translated as CASSAGLAGAPQGNEQFF.

This chain links TRBV19 with TRBJ2-3; 12 bases are shared with TRBD2. Germline CDR1 LNHDA, CDR2 SQIVND (reference sequence). This CDR3 is built from 14 residues. Losses at the gene ends were 10 bases for V and 3 bases for J; bases not matched to a gene: 5. CDR3 in amino acids: CATSTSGRTDTQYF. The CDR3 nucleotides are TGTGCCACTTCGACTAGCGGGAGAACAGATACGCAGTATTTT.

The chain links TRBV2 to TRBJ2-1; D gene ambiguous. Germline V lookup: CDR1 SNHLY, CDR2 FYNNEI. The V end was cut by 6 bases, the J end by 7 bases, with 7 bases between. The CDR3 has 11 amino acids. CDR3 amino acids: CASSYENEQFF. The CDR3 nucleotides read TGTGCCAGCAGCTACGAGAATGAGCAGTTCTTC.

About this clone itself: At one end the junction does not follow the germline gene, possibly because of a read error. J is TRBJ2-1 and V is TRBV2; 8 nucleotides align to TRBD2. CDR1 is SNHLY, CDR2 FYNNEI, per germline. This CDR3 is 16 amino acids long. CDR3 protein: CASSEQALAGGRAIVF. Written as DNA, the CDR3 is TGTGCCAGCAGTGAACAGGCCCTCGCGGGAGGCCGGGCCATTGTCTTC.

J is TRBJ2-3 and V is TRBV7-8, with TRBD2 matching 8 bases. In germline, CDR1 is SGHVS, CDR2 FQNEAQ. CDR3 length: 17 residues. Trimming cost V 5 bases and J 2 bases; bases outside gene matches: 12. DNA for the CDR3: TGTGCCAGCAGCAAGAGACTAGCGACGCAATACACAGATACGCAGTATTTT. Translated, it gives CASSKRLATQYTDTQYF.

The V call is TRBV11-2, the J call TRBJ2-7, with unresolved D. Deletions cut 7 bases from V and 6 bases from J, with 19 bases between. Germline V CDR1 and CDR2: SGHAT, FQNNGV. The CDR3 contains 14 residues. CDR3 amino acids: CASTRLAGLSEQYF. CDR3 sequence (DNA): TGTGCCAGCACCCGTTTAGCAGGTCTGAGCGAGCAGTACTTC.

This chain uses TRBV5-8 with TRBJ2-1, with D perhaps TRBD1 (5 bases). The length of the CDR3 is 15 residues. Trimming cost V 1 base and J 3 bases, with 11 bases left between them. CDR1 and CDR2 from the germline V gene are SGHTS and YDEGEE. CDR3 sequence (DNA): TGTGCCAGCAGCTTGAGGGGTGGGTTCTACAATGAGCAGTTCTTC. Translating it yields CASSLRGGFYNEQFF.

The chain recombines TRBV28 with TRBJ2-1; 11 bases are a match to TRBD2. CDR1 MDHEN and CDR2 SYDVKM come from the germline V gene. Trimming took 7 bases from V and 1 from J; bases not matched to a gene: 18. The CDR3 covers 20 residues. CDR3 sequence reads: CASTRSGRSLAGGSYNEQFF. The CDR3 region has the DNA TGTGCCAGCACTAGATCGGGACGGAGCTTAGCGGGAGGGTCCTACAATGAGCAGTTCTTC.

Comment on this clone: Additional DNA sequences in this sample encode the identical CDR3. The genes are TRBV15 and TRBJ2-1; D is uncertain. Germline lookup yields CDR1 LNHNV and CDR2 YYDKDF (reference sequence). The CDR3 is 12 amino acids. V gave up 1 base and J gave up 4 bases, with 2 bases separating them. The CDR3 region is CATSRAYNEQFF. The CDR3 DNA follows: TGTGCCACCAGCAGAGCTTACAATGAGCAGTTCTTC. The entire variable domain, with the rest obtained from reference TRBV15 and TRBJ2-1, is as follows: DAMVIQNPRYQVTQFGKPVTLSCSQTLNHNVMYWYQQKSSQAPKLLFHYYDKDFNNEADTPDNFQSRRPNTSFCFLDIRSPGLGDTAMYLCATSRAYNEQFFGPGTRLTVL.

This chain uses TRBV9 with TRBJ2-7; no clear D. The CDR3 runs 14 residues. The V end was cut by 1 base, the J end by 0 bases, with 8 bases between. Germline loops: CDR1 SGDLS, CDR2 YYNGEE. The CDR3 DNA reads TGTGCCAGCAGCGTAACCGGAAACTCCTACGAGCAGTACTTC. Translating it yields CASSVTGNSYEQYF.

The chain links TRBV9 to TRBJ2-1; D is ambiguous. The germline V and J ends were trimmed by 3 bases and 5 bases, with 9 bases remaining between them. This CDR3 is 13 amino acids long. Germline V lookup: CDR1 SGDLS, CDR2 YYNGEE. The CDR3 here is CASSDRADNEQFF. The CDR3 DNA reads as TGTGCCAGCAGCGACCGGGCCGACAATGAGCAGTTCTTC.

The chain recombines TRBV28 with TRBJ2-7; the D is unclear. The CDR3 length is 12 residues. V was trimmed by 5 bases and J by 6 bases, leaving 11 bases between them. The germline V gene encodes CDR1 MDHEN and CDR2 SYDVKM. CDR3 sequence reads: CASSPDPSEQYF. The CDR3 DNA reads TGTGCCAGCAGTCCGGACCCTTCCGAGCAGTACTTC.

This clone was recorded only once. The chain couples TRBV7-2 to TRBJ2-1; the match to TRBD2 covers 7 bases. J was trimmed by 5 bases and V by 5 bases; bases with no gene match: 9. This CDR3 has 15 residues. CDR1 is SGHTA, CDR2 FQGNSA, per germline. CDR3 DNA sequence: TGTGCCAGCAGCCGAAAAGGAGCGGGGCACAATGAGCAGTTCTTC. Residues: CASSRKGAGHNEQFF.

The chain carries TRBV30 and TRBJ2-2; D not certain. The CDR3 covers 14 residues. V was clipped by 1 base and J by 5 bases, with 11 bases between them. Germline assignment: CDR1 GTSNPN and CDR2 SVGIG (reference sequence). The CDR3 is CAWSESRGTGELFF. CDR3 nucleotides: TGTGCCTGGAGTGAGTCTAGAGGTACCGGGGAGCTGTTTTTT.

The chain joins TRBV5-6 to TRBJ2-5, with 12 bases matching TRBD2. The V gene end was trimmed by 0 bases and the J gene end by 0 bases; junction bases not matched to a gene: 3. The CDR3 sequence is 17 residues long. Germline V gives CDR1 SGHDT, CDR2 YYEEEE. CDR3 loop: CASSLGLAGVYQETQYF. The CDR3 DNA follows: TGTGCCAGCAGCTTGGGACTAGCGGGAGTCTACCAAGAGACCCAGTACTTC.

On this clone itself: This same CDR3 is encoded by further DNA sequences in the sample. This CDR3 is CASSPLGANTEAFF. The CDR3 DNA reads as TGTGCCAGCTCACCACTAGGGGCGAACACTGAAGCTTTCTTT. The chain combines TRBV18 with TRBJ1-1; tentative D call: TRBD1 (5 bases). Trimming left V 1 base short and J 1 base short, with 7 bases between. The CDR3 contains 14 residues. Germline V gene lookup returns CDR1 KGHSH and CDR2 LQKENI.